The sequence of this T cell receptor beta chain was determined in a study of OX40 agonist ivuxolimab in advanced cancers. Overall study context: Across the patients, intravenous ivuxolimab was delivered every 2 weeks at 0.01 to 10 mg/kg. Participants, 82.7% male, averaged around 60 years of age, ranging from roughly 20 to 79.

Germline V gives CDR1 MNHNS, CDR2 SASEGT. CDR3 length: 15 residues. V lost 0 bases and J 5 bases, leaving 12 bases between the germline ends. Measured with immunoSEQ multiplex PCR; TCRdb has only the in-frame clones, and not every one. The sample lists under 75,000 clones; 80% to 90% were seen once. The chain combines TRBV6-1 with TRBJ2-3; tentatively, D is TRBD2 (6 bases). This sequence originates from an adult with an advanced solid tumor such as melanoma, head and neck, liver or kidney cancer. Material: CD4+ or CD8+ T cells sorted from blood, obtained in a trial of the OX40 agonist ivuxolimab. CDR3 sequence: CASSEARGVEDTQYF. CDR3 DNA sequence: TGTGCCAGCAGTGAAGCGCGGGGCGTTGAAGATACGCAGTATTTT.